Below are 14 T cell receptor beta chains sequenced from a single sample in a study of cytomegalovirus exposure and HLA in healthy donors. The PCR used 60 Vbeta and 13 Jbeta primers. Here immunoSEQ multiplex PCR was the method, and the copy in TCRdb shows in-frame clones only, minus some. Of 95,000 to 150,000 clones in the sample, 75% to 85% were seen once. The sequenced material came from PBMCs. Source of these receptors: a man younger than 45 in good health and CMV-seropositive.

This chain uses TRBV14 with TRBJ2-1; 9 bases map to TRBD2. The CDR3 loop spans 16 amino acids. With 4 bases clipped from V and 9 bases from J, the junction kept 13 bases outside the gene matches. Germline loops: CDR1 SGHDN, CDR2 FVKESK. The DNA of the CDR3 is TGTGCCAGCAGCCCCCCTCGGGGCGGGGGGGCCCCTGAGCAGTTCTTC. Translated: CASSPPRGGGAPEQFF.

The V and J genes are TRBV10-3 and TRBJ1-2; tentative D call: TRBD1 (6 bases). CDR1 and CDR2 from the germline V gene are ENHRY and SYGVKD. Trimming took off 10 bases at V and 2 bases at J, with 14 bases between the two ends. This CDR3 has 13 residues. CDR3 DNA sequence: TGTGCCAGCCTGAGGGGGAGCAACTATGGCTACACCTTC. This codes for CASLRGSNYGYTF.

The chain combines TRBV6-4 with TRBJ2-1; TRBD2 agrees at 11 bases. This CDR3 is 16 amino acids long. The germline gives CDR1 MRHNA, CDR2 SNTAGT. Losses at the gene ends were 8 bases for V and 3 bases for J; bases not matched to a gene: 9. The CDR3 sequence is CASSTSGGIFYNEQFF. CDR3 DNA sequence: TGTGCCAGCTCCACTAGCGGGGGTATCTTCTACAATGAGCAGTTCTTC.

This clone has only a few counts. This chain joins TRBV19 and TRBJ1-1; 12 nucleotides align to TRBD1. V shed 1 base and J 0 bases; nucleotides not matched to a gene: 3. From germline, CDR1 is LNHDA and CDR2 SQIVND (reference sequence). This CDR3 is built from 17 residues. CDR3 sequence reads: CASSIGGTGGLNTEAFF. CDR3 bases: TGTGCCAGTAGTATAGGCGGGACAGGGGGCTTGAACACTGAAGCTTTCTTT.

The J gene is TRBJ1-2, the V gene TRBV30; TRBD1 matches at 8 bases. V lost 8 bases to trimming and J lost 2 bases; unmatched junction nucleotides: 7. Germline CDR1 GTSNPN, CDR2 SVGIG (reference sequence). The CDR3 extends over 13 amino acids. This chain's CDR3 is CALLPGGNYGYTF. CDR3 DNA sequence: TGTGCCCTACTCCCAGGGGGCAACTATGGCTACACCTTC.

The genes are TRBV6-6 and TRBJ1-1, with TRBD1 matching over 7 bases. Per the germline V gene, CDR1 is MNHNY and CDR2 is SVGAGI (reference sequence). The CDR3 extends over 15 amino acids. V gave up 6 bases and J gave up 1 base; unmatched junction bases: 8. This CDR3 reads CASSEDREANTEAFF. The DNA of the CDR3 is TGTGCCAGCAGCGAAGACAGGGAGGCGAACACTGAAGCTTTCTTT.

This clone has only one observation. This chain uses TRBV7-3 with TRBJ1-6; D uncertain. CDR3 length: 14 residues. Germline V gene sequence: CDR1 SGHTA, CDR2 FQGTGA. Trimming pared 2 bases from V and 10 bases from J, leaving 12 bases between. CDR3 nucleotides: TGTGCCAGCAGCTTATCAGGCCCGGTATCACCCCTCCACTTT. Residues: CASSLSGPVSPLHF.

The chain has TRBV13 and TRBJ1-1; possibly TRBD1 for D (5 bases). V shed 3 bases and J shed 10 bases, with 15 bases lying between them. The CDR3 has 13 amino acids. CDR1 is PRHDT and CDR2 is FYEKMQ in the germline V gene (reference sequence). The CDR3: CASSFQGSRGAFF. CDR3 nucleotides: TGTGCCAGCAGCTTTCAGGGAAGTCGAGGAGCTTTCTTT.

This clone was counted only a few times. This chain joins TRBV11-3 and TRBJ2-1, with TRBD2 identical over 14 bases. CDR1 and CDR2 from the germline V gene are SGHNT and YENEEA. The J segment lost 10 bases and the V segment lost 7 bases, leaving 6 bases of the junction unmatched. This CDR3 has 14 residues. CDR3 protein: CASKTSGGAGEQFF. The CDR3 DNA is TGTGCCAGCAAGACTAGCGGGGGGGCGGGAGAGCAGTTCTTC.

This clone was seen a few times. This chain links TRBV10-3 with TRBJ2-5, with 7 bases fitting TRBD1. TRBJ2-7 explains the end of the DNA better; the J call may be wrong. Germline loops: CDR1 ENHRY, CDR2 SYGVKD. This CDR3 is 16 amino acids long. The CDR3 reads CAIRKRGTDDSYEQYF. Written as DNA, the CDR3 is TGTGCCATCAGGAAGAGAGGGACAGATGACTCCTACGAGCAGTACTTC.

The CDR3 DNA sequence: TGCGCCAGCAGTGCTCCAGGGAACACTGAAGCTTTCTTT. Translating gives CASSAPGNTEAFF. V gene TRBV10-1 combines with J gene TRBJ1-1; D remains unclear. CDR3 length: 13 residues. V shed 4 bases and J shed 1 base, with 7 bases lying between them. The germline CDR1 and CDR2 sequences are WNHNN and SYGVQD (reference sequence).

This chain uses TRBV11-3 with TRBJ1-1; 12 bases agree with TRBD1. Trimming removed 5 bases from V and 1 base from J; junction bases left unmatched: 8. In germline, CDR1 is SGHNT, CDR2 YENEEA. The CDR3 loop spans 17 amino acids. The CDR3 region has the DNA TGTGCCAGCAGCGGTACAGGGACAGGGGGCAGGAACACTGAAGCTTTCTTT. Its translation: CASSGTGTGGRNTEAFF.

This clone appeared once. The rearrangement joins TRBV6-1 to TRBJ1-2, with 7 positions matching TRBD1. The trim removed 9 bases at V and 2 bases at J, leaving 12 bases unmatched. The CDR3 length is 15 residues. Germline values: CDR1 MNHNS, CDR2 SASEGT. The CDR3 here is CARTDGTEKNYGYTF. Here the CDR3 DNA reads TGTGCCAGGACAGACGGGACAGAGAAAAACTATGGCTACACCTTC.

Turning to this clone: One end of the junction does not line up with germline, which may come from a read error. The J gene is TRBJ2-3, the V gene TRBV6-1; 7 positions match TRBD1. The CDR3 spans 16 residues. In germline, CDR1 is MNHNS, CDR2 SASEGT. The CDR3 sequence is CASREDRVGSSDTQYF. CDR3 nucleotides: TGTGCCAGCAGGGAAGACAGGGTCGGATCCTCAGATACGCAGTATTTT.